The 13 T cell receptor beta chains reported below all come from one sample, sequenced in a study of metastatic and nonmetastatic thyroid tumors. Before thyroid surgery, none of the patients had received any treatment. TCRdb reanalyzed the PCR reads via MiXCR. The data contain about 6,000 clones, about 33% of them singletons. The sequenced material came from adjacent normal tissue. All receptors derive from a female donor with papillary thyroid cancer or a benign thyroid nodule (not recorded which). Some clones in this sample may be carry-over from other donors' samples.

By sample fraction, this clone is medium-sized. CDR3 sequence: CASSSGRAARGGYTF. The CDR3 DNA sequence: TGTGCCAGCAGCTCCGGAAGGGCAGCCAGGGGCGGCTACACCTTC. The chain combines TRBV7-2 with TRBJ1-2; D possibly corresponds to TRBD1 (6 bases). The germline gives CDR1 SGHTA, CDR2 FQGNSA. Trimming took off 4 bases at V and 8 bases at J, with 20 bases between the two ends. The CDR3 runs to 15 residues.

CDR3 loop: CSASGLAGVISYEQYF. The CDR3 bases are TGCAGTGCTAGTGGCCTAGCGGGAGTCATCTCCTACGAGCAGTACTTC. The chain has TRBV20-1 and TRBJ2-7; 10 bases are shared with TRBD2. CDR3 length equals 16 residues. Germline assignment: CDR1 DFQATT and CDR2 SNEGSKA (reference sequence). The V gene end was trimmed by 3 bases and the J gene end by 0 bases; junction bases not matched to a gene: 8.

This clone appeared many times. This chain joins TRBV7-9 and TRBJ2-2, with TRBD2 matching 9 bases. The CDR3 spans 17 residues. The germline V gene encodes CDR1 SEHNR and CDR2 FQNEAQ (reference sequence). V was clipped by 5 bases and J by 4 bases; unmatched bases: 11. CDR3 coding DNA: TGTGCCAGCAGCCCCCTTGGGACTAGCAGCTCCACCGGGGAGCTGTTTTTT. Protein sequence: CASSPLGTSSSTGELFF.

The chain carries TRBV15 and TRBJ2-2; D might be TRBD2 (5 bases). Germline CDR1 LNHNV, CDR2 YYDKDF (reference sequence). V was cut by 5 bases and J by 5 bases, with 15 bases left in between. This CDR3 comprises 15 residues. CDR3 in amino acids: CATSSSGGFTGELFF. The CDR3 DNA follows: TGTGCCACCAGCTCAAGCGGAGGATTTACCGGGGAGCTGTTTTTT.

In this sample, this clone is medium-sized. The rearrangement joins TRBV28 to TRBJ1-2; D is unresolved. Germline V gene lookup returns CDR1 MDHEN and CDR2 SYDVKM. V gave up 10 bases and J gave up 0 bases, with 9 bases separating them. The CDR3 consists of 12 residues. The CDR3 DNA reads as TGTGCCACCTCGGTCCCTAACTATGGCTACACCTTC. It codes for CATSVPNYGYTF.

This sequence joins TRBV20-1 and TRBJ1-2, with D tentatively TRBD1 (6 bases). The CDR3 has 12 residues. Germline assignment: CDR1 DFQATT and CDR2 SNEGSKA (reference sequence). V dropped 5 bases and J dropped 5 bases, with 12 bases sitting between them. CDR3 loop: CSAVTGYYGYTF. CDR3 nucleotide sequence: TGCAGTGCTGTGACAGGTTATTATGGCTACACCTTC.

This chain connects TRBV7-9 to TRBJ2-2; no definite D call. V was clipped by 4 bases and J by 6 bases, with 9 bases between them. The CDR3 covers 13 residues. Germline V gives CDR1 SEHNR, CDR2 FQNEAQ (reference sequence). The CDR3 protein is CASSSRVSGELFF. As DNA, the CDR3 is TGTGCCAGCAGCTCCCGAGTCTCCGGGGAGCTGTTTTTT.

There are a few counts of this clone. This rearrangement joins TRBV20-1 to TRBJ2-7; 11 nucleotides align to TRBD1. This CDR3 is built from 18 residues. Germline V gene data show CDR1 as DFQATT and CDR2 as SNEGSKA (reference sequence). V shed 1 base, J shed 4 bases, and the junction held 15 bases outside the gene matches. Written as DNA, the CDR3 is TGCAGTGCTAGAGCTCGGACAGGGGGCTTCCCTTTCTGGTACGAGCAGTACTTC. This sequence encodes CSARARTGGFPFWYEQYF.

The V and J genes are TRBV7-2 and TRBJ1-3, with D unclear. This CDR3 contains 15 residues. Germline CDR1 is SGHTA and CDR2 is FQGNSA. V lost 2 bases, J lost 0 bases, and 8 bases lay in between. This CDR3 is CASSLQRDSGNTIYF. CDR3 nucleotides: TGTGCCAGCAGCTTACAACGGGACTCTGGAAACACCATATATTTT.

Notes on this clone: One end of the junction varies from germline; a read error may be responsible. The chain links TRBV20-1 to TRBJ2-7, with 7 positions matching TRBD2. The CDR3 spans 15 residues. The germline CDR1 and CDR2 sequences are DFQATT and SNEGSKA (reference sequence). The CDR3 protein is CSARDFMAGRDEQCF. CDR3 nucleotides: TGCAGTGCTAGAGACTTTATGGCAGGGAGGGACGAGCAGTGCTTC.

This clone is classed as medium-sized (0.01 to 0.1%). The CDR3 region is CSARDGGFGRANRTDTQYF. CDR3 bases: TGCAGTGCTAGAGATGGGGGTTTCGGGAGGGCGAATCGCACAGATACGCAGTATTTT. The genes are TRBV20-1 and TRBJ2-3; 8 nucleotides agree with TRBD2. The CDR3 length is 19 residues. Germline trimming cut 0 bases from V and 1 base from J; bases unmatched to any gene: 15. Germline V CDR1 and CDR2: DFQATT, SNEGSKA (reference sequence).

The gene calls are TRBV6-2 or TRBV6-3 and TRBJ2-1; TRBD2 agrees at 9 bases. CDR3 size: 18 residues. The germline gives CDR1 MNHEY, CDR2 SVGEGT. The J segment lost 0 bases and the V segment lost 3 bases, leaving 9 bases of the junction unmatched. The CDR3 DNA is TGTGCCAGCAGTTATAACCCTAGCGGGGAGAGCTCCTACAATGAGCAGTTCTTC. It codes for CASSYNPSGESSYNEQFF.

By share, this clone ranks as medium-sized. The chain uses TRBV4-3 and TRBJ2-2; D is unclear. CDR1 and CDR2 (germline): LGHNA, YSLEER. CDR3 length: 15 amino acids. V lost 4 bases and J lost 5, with 14 bases in between. The CDR3 nucleotides read TGCGCCAGCAGCCCACGGATCGGCGAGACCGGGGAGCTGTTTTTT. This sequence encodes CASSPRIGETGELFF.